This T cell receptor (beta chain) was documented in a study of T cells expressing NK-cell markers. Whole-study context: Of eight sequenced donors, seven were HCMV-seropositive and one HCMV-seronegative. Study results and limitations: These clonotypes, the leaders elsewhere, also led the CD3+CD56-NKG2C+ fraction in four donors. CD8+ T cells in six donors included dominant NKG2C+ clonotypes at roughly 1.0-8%.

The TCR beta cDNA came from 5'RACE template switching with UMIs. TCRdb reprocessed the 5' RACE reads, with one entry per CDR3 protein and no DNA. This sample contains about 460,000 distinct CDR3 sequences. As regards this clonotype: Its target is unknown.

Germline V CDR1 and CDR2: SGHRS, YFSETQ. The CDR3 runs 16 residues. The material sequenced was blood T cells: a sorted CD56 or NKG2C T cell subset, CD4+ or CD8+ T cells, or bulk PBMC T cells (not recorded which). This TCR was sampled from a woman between 45 and 65 years old in good health. The genes are TRBV5-1 and TRBJ1-1; absent DNA, TCRdb's TRBD1 call cannot be checked. CDR3 amino acids: CASSLAYRGMNTEAFF.